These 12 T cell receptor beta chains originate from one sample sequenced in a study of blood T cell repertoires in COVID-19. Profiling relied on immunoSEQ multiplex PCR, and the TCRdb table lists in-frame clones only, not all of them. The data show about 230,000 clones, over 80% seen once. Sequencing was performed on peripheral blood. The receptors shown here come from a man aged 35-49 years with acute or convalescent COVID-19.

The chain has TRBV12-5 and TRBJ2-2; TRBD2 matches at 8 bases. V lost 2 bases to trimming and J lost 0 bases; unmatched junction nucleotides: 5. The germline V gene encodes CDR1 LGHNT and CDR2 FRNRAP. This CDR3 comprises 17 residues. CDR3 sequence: CASGLFREGSNTGELFF. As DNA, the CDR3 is TGTGCTAGTGGTTTGTTCCGGGAGGGTTCGAACACCGGGGAGCTGTTTTTT.

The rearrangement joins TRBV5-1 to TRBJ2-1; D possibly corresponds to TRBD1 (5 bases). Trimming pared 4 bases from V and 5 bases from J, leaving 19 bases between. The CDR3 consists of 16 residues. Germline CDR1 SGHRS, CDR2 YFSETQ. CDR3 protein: CASSRSLGRADNEQFF. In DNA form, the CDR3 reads TGCGCCAGCAGCCGGTCGTTGGGCAGGGCAGACAATGAGCAGTTCTTC.

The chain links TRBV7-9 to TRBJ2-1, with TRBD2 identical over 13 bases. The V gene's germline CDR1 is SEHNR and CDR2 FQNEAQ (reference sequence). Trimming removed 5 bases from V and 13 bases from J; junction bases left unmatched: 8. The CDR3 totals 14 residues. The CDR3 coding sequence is TGTGCCAGCAGCCCAGGACTAGCGGGAGACCTTCAGTTCTTC. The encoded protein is CASSPGLAGDLQFF.

The CDR3 loop is CASSSLAARGMTYNSPLHF. CDR3 sequence (DNA): TGTGCCAGCAGCTCCCTGGCAGCCCGAGGGATGACTTATAATTCACCCCTCCACTTT. The gene calls are TRBV11-2 and TRBJ1-6, with no clear D. Trimming pared 4 bases from V and 4 bases from J, leaving 23 bases between. The CDR3 has 19 amino acids. Per germline, CDR1 SGHAT and CDR2 FQNNGV.

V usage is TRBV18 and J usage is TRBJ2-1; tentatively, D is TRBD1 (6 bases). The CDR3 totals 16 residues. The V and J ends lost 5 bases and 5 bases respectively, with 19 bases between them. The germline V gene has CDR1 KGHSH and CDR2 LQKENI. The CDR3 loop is CASSKGQLTTNNEQFF. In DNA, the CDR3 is TGTGCCAGCTCAAAAGGACAGTTAACTACAAACAATGAGCAGTTCTTC. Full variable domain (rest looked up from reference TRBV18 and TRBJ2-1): NAGVMQNPRHLVRRRGQEARLRCSPMKGHSHVYWYRQLPEEGLKFMVYLQKENIIDESGMPKERFSAEFPKEGPSILRIQQVVRGDSAAYFCASSKGQLTTNNEQFFGPGTRLTVL.

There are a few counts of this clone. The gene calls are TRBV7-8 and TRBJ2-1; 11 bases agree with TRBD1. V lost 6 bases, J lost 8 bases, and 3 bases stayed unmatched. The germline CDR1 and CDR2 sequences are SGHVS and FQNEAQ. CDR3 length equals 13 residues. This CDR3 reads CASRLDRGHEQFF. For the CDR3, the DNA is TGTGCCAGCAGACTGGACAGGGGGCATGAGCAGTTCTTC.

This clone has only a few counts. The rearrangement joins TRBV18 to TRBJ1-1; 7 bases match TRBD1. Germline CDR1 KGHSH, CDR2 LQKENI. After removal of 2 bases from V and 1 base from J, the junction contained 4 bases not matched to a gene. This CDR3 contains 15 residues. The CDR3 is CASSPYGTENTEAFF. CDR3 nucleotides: TGTGCCAGCTCACCATACGGGACAGAGAACACTGAAGCTTTCTTT.

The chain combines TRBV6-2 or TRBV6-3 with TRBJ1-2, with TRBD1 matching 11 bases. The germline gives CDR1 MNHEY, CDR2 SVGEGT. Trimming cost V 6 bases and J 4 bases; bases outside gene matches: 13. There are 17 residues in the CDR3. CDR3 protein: CASRPPRTGGGGYGYTF. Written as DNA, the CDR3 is TGTGCCAGCAGACCTCCCCGGACAGGGGGCGGCGGCTATGGCTACACCTTC.

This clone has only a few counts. In DNA form, the CDR3 reads TGTGCCAGCTCACAACAGGAGGGAGAAGCTTTCTTT. It is translated as CASSQQEGEAFF. The chain is built from TRBV18 and TRBJ1-1; tentatively, D is TRBD1 (5 bases). In germline, CDR1 is KGHSH, CDR2 LQKENI. Trimming shortened V by 4 bases and J by 8 bases, and 11 bases separated the two germline ends. The CDR3 is 12 amino acids.

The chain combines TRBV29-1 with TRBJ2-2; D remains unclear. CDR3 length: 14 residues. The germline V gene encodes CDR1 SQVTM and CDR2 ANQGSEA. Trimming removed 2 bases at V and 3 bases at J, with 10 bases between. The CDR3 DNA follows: TGCAGCGTTGAACCCCCACAAGACACCGGGGAGCTGTTTTTT. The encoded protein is CSVEPPQDTGELFF.

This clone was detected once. Here the CDR3 DNA reads TGTGCCATCAGGACAGGGGTTCGGGAGGAGACCCAGTACTTC. It yields the protein CAIRTGVREETQYF. V and J are TRBV10-3 and TRBJ2-5; TRBD1 matches at 8 bases. This CDR3 is built from 14 residues. J gave up 5 bases and V 6 bases, and 8 bases lay outside the gene matches. Germline V gene sequence: CDR1 ENHRY, CDR2 SYGVKD.

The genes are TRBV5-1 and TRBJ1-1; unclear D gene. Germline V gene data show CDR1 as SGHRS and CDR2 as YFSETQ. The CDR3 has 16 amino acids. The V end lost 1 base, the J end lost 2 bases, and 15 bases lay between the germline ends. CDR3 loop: CASSLSGIGSNTEAFF. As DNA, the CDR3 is TGCGCCAGCAGCTTGTCAGGTATCGGATCCAACACTGAAGCTTTCTTT.